Described below is a single TCR beta chain sequence and its context. Germline V gene lookup returns CDR1 SNHLY and CDR2 FYNNEI. This CDR3 contains 13 residues. Trimming pared 7 bases from V and 0 bases from J, leaving 7 bases between. The data derive from a study of blood T cell repertoires in COVID-19. Some clones are missing from TCRdb's copy, which holds only in-frame ones; the method was immunoSEQ multiplex PCR. The data contain 200,000 to 250,000 clones, about 90% of them seen just once; the ten biggest clones take up 3% to 4%. The receptor comes from a young woman who had been exposed to COVID-19. Material: PBMCs or T cells enriched from blood (not recorded which). V and J are TRBV2 and TRBJ2-4; D is uncertain. The CDR3 DNA reads as TGTGCCAGCATGGTACTAGCCAAAAACATTCAGTACTTC. This gives the protein CASMVLAKNIQYF.